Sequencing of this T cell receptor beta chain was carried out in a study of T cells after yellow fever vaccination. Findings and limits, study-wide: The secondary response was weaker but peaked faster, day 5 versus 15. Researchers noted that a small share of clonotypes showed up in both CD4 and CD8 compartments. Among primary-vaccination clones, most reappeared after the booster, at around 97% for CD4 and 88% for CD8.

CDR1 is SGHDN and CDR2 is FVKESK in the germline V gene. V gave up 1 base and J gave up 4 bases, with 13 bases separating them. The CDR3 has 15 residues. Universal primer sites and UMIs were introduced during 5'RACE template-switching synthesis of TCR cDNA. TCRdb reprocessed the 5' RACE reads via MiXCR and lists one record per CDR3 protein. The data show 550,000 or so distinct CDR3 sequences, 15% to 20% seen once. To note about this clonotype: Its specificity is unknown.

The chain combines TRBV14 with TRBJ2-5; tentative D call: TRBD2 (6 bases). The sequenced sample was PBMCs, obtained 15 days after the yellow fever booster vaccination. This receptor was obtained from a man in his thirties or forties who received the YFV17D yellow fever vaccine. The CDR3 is CASSQGTTPIETQYF. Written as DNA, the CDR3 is TGTGCCAGCAGCCAAGGGACTACCCCCATAGAGACCCAGTACTTC. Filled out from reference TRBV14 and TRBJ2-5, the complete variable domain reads EAGVTQFPSHSVIEKGQTVTLRCDPISGHDNLYWYRRVMGKEIKFLLHFVKESKQDESGMPNNRFLAERTGGTYSTLKVQPAELEDSGVYFCASSQGTTPIETQYFGPGTRLLVL.